These 28 T cell receptor beta chains originate from one sample sequenced in a study of beta chain bispecific antibodies for T cell cancers. T cells were expanded from blood mononuclear cells for 3 to 4 days with anti-CD3 OKT3 or CD3/CD28 beads. Broader study findings: Most targeted TRBV signal came from the leukemia cell line cells, not normal T cells.

TCRdb re-derived calls from the 5' RACE reads in MiXCR, one entry per CDR3 protein. This table holds 20,000 to 25,000 distinct CDR3 sequences, approximately 2.4% found once. These receptors have no known antigen. Input material: healthy donor T cells cultured with leukemia cells. These receptors all come from a human donor in good health. Some clones in this sample may be carry-over from other donors' samples.

Many counts were recorded for this clonotype. The chain carries TRBV5-6 and TRBJ2-7; D may be TRBD2 (5 bases). There are 12 residues in the CDR3. Per germline, CDR1 SGHDT and CDR2 YYEEEE. V dropped 4 bases and J dropped 5 bases, with 10 bases sitting between them. The chain's CDR3 is CASSQLEDEQYF. CDR3 nucleotide sequence: TGTGCCAGCAGCCAACTAGAGGACGAGCAGTACTTC. The variable domain in full, completed from reference TRBV5-6 and TRBJ2-7, reads DAGVTQSPTHLIKTRGQQVTLRCSPKSGHDTVSWYQQALGQGPQFIFQYYEEEERQRGNFPDRFSGHQFPNYSSELNVNALLLGDSALYLCASSQLEDEQYFGPGTRLTVT.

This chain links TRBV12-3 or TRBV12-4 with TRBJ1-2, with D perhaps matching TRBD1 (6 bases). The CDR3 loop spans 13 amino acids. The germline V and J ends were trimmed by 3 bases and 7 bases, with 12 bases remaining between them. CDR3 in amino acids: CASSFGGLGGYTF. In DNA form, the CDR3 reads TGTGCCAGCAGTTTTGGGGGCCTGGGTGGCTACACCTTC.

This clonotype was recorded at least ten times. V usage is TRBV29-1 and J usage is TRBJ1-2; no clear D. Per the germline V gene, CDR1 is SQVTM and CDR2 is ANQGSEA. The CDR3 is made up of 13 amino acids. Trimming took 1 base from V and 0 from J, leaving 6 bases between them. The CDR3 region has the DNA TGCAGCGTTGAAGGCCGAGCTAACTATGGCTACACCTTC. It encodes CSVEGRANYGYTF.

This clonotype appeared a few times. V and J are TRBV4-2 and TRBJ1-3; D not resolved. The CDR3 totals 11 residues. Germline CDR1 is LGHNA and CDR2 is YNFKEQ. Deletions cut 1 base from V and 15 bases from J, with 10 bases between. The CDR3 spells CASSQGAGRYF. The CDR3 DNA follows: TGTGCCAGCAGCCAAGGGGCCGGGCGATATTTT.

This clonotype was recorded many times. V and J are TRBV20-1 and TRBJ1-5, with D unresolved. This CDR3 region has 14 residues. Germline V gene data show CDR1 as DFQATT and CDR2 as SNEGSKA (reference sequence). Trimming left V 3 bases short and J 5 bases short, with 14 bases between. CDR3 residues: CSASDAHGYQPQHF. In DNA, the CDR3 is TGCAGTGCTAGTGACGCGCATGGCTATCAGCCCCAGCATTTT.

CDR3 sequence reads: CASSFFPYEQYF. In nucleotides, the CDR3 is TGTGCCAGCAGTTTCTTCCCCTACGAGCAGTACTTC. J is TRBJ2-7 and V is TRBV28; D gene unclear. This CDR3 region has 12 residues. The V gene's germline CDR1 is MDHEN and CDR2 SYDVKM. V lost 3 bases, J lost 2 bases, and 5 bases lay in between.

The CDR3 nucleotides read TGTGCCAGCAGCCCCCCTTGGGGGACTAGCGCTAATCCGCCCAACTACGAGCAGTACTTC. The encoded protein is CASSPPWGTSANPPNYEQYF. J is TRBJ2-7 and V is TRBV9; 10 bases line up with TRBD2. The CDR3 runs to 20 residues. Germline CDR1 is SGDLS and CDR2 is YYNGEE. V was pared by 4 bases and J by 3 bases, with 22 bases of the junction left unmatched.

This clonotype is judged medium-sized. The chain employs TRBV5-1 and TRBJ2-7; 9 bases align to TRBD1. With 4 bases clipped from V and 1 base from J, the junction kept 6 bases outside the gene matches. The CDR3 loop spans 15 amino acids. CDR1 is SGHRS and CDR2 is YFSETQ in the germline V gene. CDR3 residues: CASSITGTGSYEQYF. The CDR3 DNA follows: TGCGCCAGCAGCATCACCGGGACAGGGTCCTACGAGCAGTACTTC.

V and J are TRBV7-9 and TRBJ2-7, with 10 bases matching TRBD2. Germline trimming cut 5 bases from V and 4 bases from J; bases unmatched to any gene: 11. The germline CDR1 and CDR2 sequences are SEHNR and FQNEAQ (reference sequence). The CDR3 extends over 16 amino acids. The CDR3 loop is CASSPTSGENFYEQYF. In DNA, the CDR3 is TGTGCCAGCAGCCCAACTAGCGGGGAAAATTTTTACGAGCAGTACTTC.

This clonotype was counted many times. The genes are TRBV20-1 and TRBJ1-2; D unresolved. Germline V gene sequence: CDR1 DFQATT, CDR2 SNEGSKA (reference sequence). Trimming stripped 6 bases from V and 6 bases from J, with 11 bases between. This CDR3 is built from 11 residues. CDR3: CSASGWDGYTF. The CDR3 nucleotides read TGCAGTGCGAGTGGGTGGGATGGCTACACCTTC.

This clonotype came up many times. The chain has TRBV20-1 and TRBJ2-1, with 12 bases aligning to TRBD2. The CDR3 consists of 17 residues. CDR1 is DFQATT and CDR2 is SNEGSKA in the germline V gene (reference sequence). V lost 5 bases, J lost 9 bases, and 17 bases stayed unmatched. CDR3 DNA: TGCAGTGCTCCCGACCCTAGCGGGGGGGCCGGGGCGGCTGAGCAGTTCTTC. Its protein product is CSAPDPSGGAGAAEQFF.

This clonotype is medium-sized in the sample. The chain joins TRBV5-1 to TRBJ2-7; maybe TRBD2 (6 bases). Germline V gives CDR1 SGHRS, CDR2 YFSETQ. The CDR3 consists of 13 residues. V shed 4 bases and J shed 2 bases, with 10 bases lying between them. Here the CDR3 DNA reads TGCGCCAGCAGCCCAACGGGAGCCTACGAGCAGTACTTC. This codes for CASSPTGAYEQYF.

The gene calls are TRBV5-1 and TRBJ1-1, with no clear D. Trimming pared 0 bases from V and 2 bases from J, leaving 8 bases between. Germline V gives CDR1 SGHRS, CDR2 YFSETQ. The CDR3 loop spans 14 amino acids. The CDR3 spells CASSLGVGNTEAFF. CDR3 nucleotide sequence: TGCGCCAGCAGCTTGGGTGTCGGTAACACTGAAGCTTTCTTT.

This clonotype was observed many times. The rearrangement joins TRBV19 to TRBJ1-1; D unclear. From germline, CDR1 is LNHDA and CDR2 SQIVND (reference sequence). Trimming removed 3 bases from V and 1 base from J, with 12 bases in between. The CDR3 extends over 15 amino acids. CDR3 sequence: CASSIGGFGNTEAFF. Here the CDR3 DNA reads TGTGCCAGTAGTATCGGAGGCTTCGGGAACACTGAAGCTTTCTTT.

This clonotype was counted ten times or more. This chain connects TRBV12-3 or TRBV12-4 to TRBJ2-2; D unclear. V dropped 3 bases and J dropped 2 bases, with 7 bases sitting between them. This CDR3 region has 14 residues. The DNA for the CDR3 is TGTGCCAGCAGTTTTTGGAGCAACACCGGGGAGCTGTTTTTT. This encodes CASSFWSNTGELFF.

The chain couples TRBV24-1 to TRBJ1-2; 10 nucleotides align to TRBD1. Per the germline V gene, CDR1 is KGHDR and CDR2 is SFDVKD. This CDR3 region has 13 residues. V was pared by 7 bases and J by 7 bases, with 5 bases of the junction left unmatched. CDR3 coding DNA: TGTGCCACCAGAGGACAGGGGGAGACTGGCTACACCTTC. Its translation: CATRGQGETGYTF.

This clonotype occurred many times. The chain employs TRBV27 and TRBJ1-5; D remains ambiguous. V lost 8 bases to trimming and J lost 4 bases, with 12 bases between them. The CDR3 totals 13 residues. Germline lookup yields CDR1 MNHEY and CDR2 SMNVEV (reference sequence). CDR3 nucleotide sequence: TGTGCCAGCTCGGCGGGTTGGAATCAGCCCCAGCATTTT. This gives the protein CASSAGWNQPQHF.

This clonotype appeared a few times. The chain carries TRBV19 and TRBJ2-1; D is possibly TRBD2 (7 bases). V was clipped by 8 bases and J by 8 bases, with 22 bases between them. This CDR3 comprises 15 residues. Germline V gene data show CDR1 as LNHDA and CDR2 as SQIVND (reference sequence). The CDR3 reads CASGVSGTGGHEQFF. In nucleotides, the CDR3 is TGTGCCAGTGGGGTATCAGGGACGGGGGGCCATGAGCAGTTCTTC.

Comments on this clonotype: Being one base from a much bigger clone, this may be a read error. The chain couples TRBV11-2 to TRBJ1-2, with D maybe TRBD1 (5 bases). Germline CDR1 and CDR2: SGHAT and FQNNGV. The CDR3 extends over 15 amino acids. CDR3 DNA: TGTGCCAGCAGTTTGGGTCGGAGGGGCCACGAGGGCTGCACCTTC. Residues: CASSLGRRGHEGCTF.

This clonotype was seen a handful of times. The chain combines TRBV27 with TRBJ2-1; D perhaps matches TRBD2 (6 bases). The germline gives CDR1 MNHEY, CDR2 SMNVEV (reference sequence). This CDR3 region has 14 residues. Trimming cost V 4 bases and J 4 bases, with 11 bases left between them. CDR3 protein: CASSSGTSYNEQFF. The CDR3 bases are TGTGCCAGCAGTTCCGGGACTTCATACAATGAGCAGTTCTTC.

In its sample, this clonotype was seen many times. The chain employs TRBV12-2 and TRBJ1-6. TRBV12-2 is a pseudogene segment. The CDR3 totals 14 residues. The CDR3: CASRLECYNSPLHF. In DNA form, the CDR3 reads TGTGCAAGTCGCTTAGAATGTTATAATTCACCCCTCCACTTT.

This clonotype occurred many times. The V and J genes are TRBV4-1 and TRBJ2-7; TRBD1 matches at 8 bases. This CDR3 contains 14 residues. V gave up 0 bases and J gave up 6 bases; unmatched junction bases: 4. Looked up from germline, CDR1 is MGHRA and CDR2 is YSYEKL. CDR3 in DNA: TGCGCCAGCAGCCAAGATCAGGGGGCTAGCGAGCAGTACTTC. It yields the protein CASSQDQGASEQYF.

The table lists this clonotype with many counts. CDR3 in DNA: TGTGCCAGCAGCCCCCCCGGGCCAGGGACTACTGCCACCGGGGAGCTGTTTTTT. Residues: CASSPPGPGTTATGELFF. V usage is TRBV11-3 and J usage is TRBJ2-2; 7 nucleotides align to TRBD2. Looked up from germline, CDR1 is SGHNT and CDR2 is YENEEA. The V segment lost 5 bases and the J segment 4 bases; nucleotides outside the gene matches: 16. CDR3 length: 18 residues.

There are many counts of this clonotype. V usage is TRBV5-1 and J usage is TRBJ1-1; the D gene is possibly TRBD1 (6 bases). Germline loops: CDR1 SGHRS, CDR2 YFSETQ. The CDR3 length is 15 residues. V lost 0 bases and J lost 6, with 15 bases in between. The DNA for the CDR3 is TGCGCCAGCAGCTTGGCCCAGGGGACAAAGGCTGAAGCTTTCTTT. Translating it yields CASSLAQGTKAEAFF.

In this sample, this clonotype turned up many times. This chain connects TRBV3-1 to TRBJ1-2; 11 bases map to TRBD1. The germline V gene encodes CDR1 LGHDT and CDR2 YNNKEL (reference sequence). This CDR3 comprises 15 residues. V trimming: 4 bases; J trimming: 1 base; junction bases outside the gene matches: 2. The CDR3 nucleotides are TGTGCCAGCAGCCGCGGGACAGGGGGTAACTATGGCTACACCTTC. Translation: CASSRGTGGNYGYTF.

This clonotype was seen at least ten times. The rearrangement links TRBV5-1 to TRBJ1-3; TRBD1 aligns across 7 bases. Germline assignment: CDR1 SGHRS and CDR2 YFSETQ. The length of the CDR3 is 15 residues. The V and J ends lost 5 bases and 0 bases, in that order; junction bases with no gene match: 5. The CDR3 loop reads CASRRDSASGNTIYF. CDR3 DNA: TGCGCCAGCAGGCGGGACAGTGCCTCTGGAAACACCATATATTTT. Full variable domain (outside the CDR3, taken from reference TRBV5-1 and TRBJ1-3): KAGVTQTPRYLIKTRGQQVTLSCSPISGHRSVSWYQQTPGQGLQFLFEYFSETQRNKGNFPGRFSGRQFSNSRSEMNVSTLELGDSALYLCASRRDSASGNTIYFGEGSWLTVV.

This clonotype was seen ten or more times. The chain links TRBV30 to TRBJ1-2; D is unclear. Germline values: CDR1 GTSNPN, CDR2 SVGIG (reference sequence). This CDR3 is 11 amino acids long. V was shortened by 0 bases and J by 8 bases, with 7 bases between the two germline ends. The CDR3: CAWSVSWGYTF. The CDR3 DNA sequence: TGTGCCTGGAGTGTTTCATGGGGCTACACCTTC.

At least ten counts were recorded for this clonotype. V is TRBV10-3 and J is TRBJ2-1, with D possibly being TRBD1 (5 bases). CDR3 length: 12 residues. Trimming pared 9 bases from V and 7 bases from J, leaving 13 bases between. Germline V gene sequence: CDR1 ENHRY, CDR2 SYGVKD. CDR3 amino acids: CAIGLGVNEQFF. CDR3 bases: TGTGCCATTGGGTTAGGGGTTAATGAGCAGTTCTTC.